This entry concerns a single T cell receptor beta chain. This sample is drawn from a study of cytotoxic CD8 clonotypes in ibrutinib-treated CLL. Overall study: Researchers reported over 9 relapsed/refractory and about 15 treatment-naive patients, 17 to 18 of them IGHV unmutated. Complete response was seen in 2 patients and partial in approximately 25; about twelve progressed and about 15 stayed remitted after a median roughly 70 months. Averaging across samples gave roughly 250,000 productive templates and around 90,000 productive rearrangements.

Unmatched junction bases numbered 4, after V lost 2 bases and J lost 4 bases. This CDR3 spans 14 amino acids. The V gene's germline CDR1 is SEHNR and CDR2 FQNEAQ (reference sequence). This table comes from immunoSEQ multiplex PCR, and its TCRdb copy is limited to in-frame clones, with some not included. The sample lists 200,000 to 250,000 clones; around three quarters were seen once. This receptor was obtained from a human donor with chronic lymphocytic leukemia. The sample consisted of PBMCs, taken after 24 months of ibrutinib treatment. The rearrangement joins TRBV7-9 to TRBJ2-5; TRBD1 matches 7 bases. The CDR3 loop reads CASSLTGERETQYF. The CDR3, as DNA: TGTGCCAGCAGCTTAACAGGGGAGCGAGAGACCCAGTACTTC.